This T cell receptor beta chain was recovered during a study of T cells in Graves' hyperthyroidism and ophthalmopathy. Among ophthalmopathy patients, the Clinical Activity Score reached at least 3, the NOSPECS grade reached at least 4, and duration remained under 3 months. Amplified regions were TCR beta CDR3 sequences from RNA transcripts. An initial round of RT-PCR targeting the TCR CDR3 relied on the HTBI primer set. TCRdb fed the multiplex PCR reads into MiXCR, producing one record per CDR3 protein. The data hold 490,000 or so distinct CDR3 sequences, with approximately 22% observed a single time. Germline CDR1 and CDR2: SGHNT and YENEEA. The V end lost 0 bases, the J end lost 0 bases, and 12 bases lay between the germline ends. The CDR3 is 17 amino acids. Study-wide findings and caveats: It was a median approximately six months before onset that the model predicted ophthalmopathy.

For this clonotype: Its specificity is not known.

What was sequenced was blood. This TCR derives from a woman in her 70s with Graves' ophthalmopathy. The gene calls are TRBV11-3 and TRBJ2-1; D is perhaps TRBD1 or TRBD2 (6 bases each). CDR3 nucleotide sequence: TGTGCCAGCAGCTTAGATCTAGGAGGGGGCTCCTACAATGAGCAGTTCTTC. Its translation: CASSLDLGGGSYNEQFF.